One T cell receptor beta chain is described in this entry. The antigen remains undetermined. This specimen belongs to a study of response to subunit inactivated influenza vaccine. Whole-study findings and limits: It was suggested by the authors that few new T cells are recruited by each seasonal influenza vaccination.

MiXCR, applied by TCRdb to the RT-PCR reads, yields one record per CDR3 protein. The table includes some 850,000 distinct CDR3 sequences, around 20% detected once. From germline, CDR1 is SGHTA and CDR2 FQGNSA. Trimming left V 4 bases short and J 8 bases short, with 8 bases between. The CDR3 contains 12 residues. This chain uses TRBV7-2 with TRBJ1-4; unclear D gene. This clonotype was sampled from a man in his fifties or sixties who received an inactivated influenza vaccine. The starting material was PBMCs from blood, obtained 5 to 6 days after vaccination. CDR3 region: CASSSNQEKLFF. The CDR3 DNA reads TGTGCCAGCAGCTCAAACCAGGAAAAACTGTTTTTT.